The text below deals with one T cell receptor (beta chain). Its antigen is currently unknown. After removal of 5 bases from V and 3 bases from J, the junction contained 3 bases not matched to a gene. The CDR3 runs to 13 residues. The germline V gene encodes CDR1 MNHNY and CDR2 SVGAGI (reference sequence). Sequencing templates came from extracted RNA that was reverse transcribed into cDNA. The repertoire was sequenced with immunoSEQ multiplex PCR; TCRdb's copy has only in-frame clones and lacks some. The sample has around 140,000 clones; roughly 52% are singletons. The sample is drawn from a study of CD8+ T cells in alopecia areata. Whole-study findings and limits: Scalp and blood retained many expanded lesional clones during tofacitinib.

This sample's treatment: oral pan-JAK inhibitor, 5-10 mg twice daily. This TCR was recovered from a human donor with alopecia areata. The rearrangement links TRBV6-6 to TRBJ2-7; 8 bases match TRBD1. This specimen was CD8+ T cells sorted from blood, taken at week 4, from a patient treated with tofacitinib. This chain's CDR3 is CASSIGTGYEQYF. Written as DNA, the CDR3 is TGTGCCAGCAGTATCGGGACAGGCTACGAGCAGTACTTC.